Listed here is a single TCR beta chain. The data were obtained in a study of T cell changes during pregnancy in multiple sclerosis. TCRdb's copy holds only in-frame clones and misses some; the assay was immunoSEQ multiplex PCR. The top ten hold about 0.53% of the sample, which has about 40,000 clones, 85% to 90% seen once. V was cut by 2 bases and J by 7 bases, with 9 bases left in between. In germline, CDR1 is SNHLY, CDR2 FYNNEI. CDR3 size: 13 residues. The sequence was collected from a female donor with multiple sclerosis, enrolled in a pregnancy study. J is TRBJ2-1 and V is TRBV2; D gene unclear. This specimen was CD4+ T cells from peripheral blood mononuclear cells, taken before pregnancy. The CDR3 is CASSELLGNEQFF. CDR3 DNA sequence: TGTGCCAGCAGTGAACTACTCGGTAATGAGCAGTTCTTC.